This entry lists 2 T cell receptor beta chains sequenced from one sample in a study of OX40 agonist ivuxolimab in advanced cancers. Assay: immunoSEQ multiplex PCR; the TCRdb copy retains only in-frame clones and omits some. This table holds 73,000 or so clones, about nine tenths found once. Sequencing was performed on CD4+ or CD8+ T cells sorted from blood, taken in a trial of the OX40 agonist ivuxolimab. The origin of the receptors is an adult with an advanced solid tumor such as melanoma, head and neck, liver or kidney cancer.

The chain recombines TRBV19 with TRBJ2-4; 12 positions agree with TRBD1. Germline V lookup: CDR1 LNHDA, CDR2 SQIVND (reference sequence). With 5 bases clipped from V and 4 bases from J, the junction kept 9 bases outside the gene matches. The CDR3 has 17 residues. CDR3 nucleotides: TGTGCCAGTAGTCGAACATCGGGACAGGGGGCTAAAAACATTCAGTACTTC. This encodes CASSRTSGQGAKNIQYF.

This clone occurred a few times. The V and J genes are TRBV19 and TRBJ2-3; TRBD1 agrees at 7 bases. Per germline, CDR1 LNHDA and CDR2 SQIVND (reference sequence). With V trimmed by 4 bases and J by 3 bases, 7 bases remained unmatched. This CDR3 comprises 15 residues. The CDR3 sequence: CASSREGGWTDTQYF. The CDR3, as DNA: TGTGCCAGTAGTAGGGAAGGGGGCTGGACAGATACGCAGTATTTT.